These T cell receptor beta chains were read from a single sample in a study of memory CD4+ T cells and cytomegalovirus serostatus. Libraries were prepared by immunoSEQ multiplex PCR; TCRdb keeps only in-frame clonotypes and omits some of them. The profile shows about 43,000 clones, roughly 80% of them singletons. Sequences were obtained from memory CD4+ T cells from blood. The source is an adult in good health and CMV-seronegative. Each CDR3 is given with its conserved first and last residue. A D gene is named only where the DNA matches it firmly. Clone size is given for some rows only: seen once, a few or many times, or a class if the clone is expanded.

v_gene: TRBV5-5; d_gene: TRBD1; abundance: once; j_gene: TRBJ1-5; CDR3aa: CASSLHGQAYNQPQHF; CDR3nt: TGTGCCAGCAGCTTGCACGGACAGGCGTACAATCAGCCCCAGCATTTT
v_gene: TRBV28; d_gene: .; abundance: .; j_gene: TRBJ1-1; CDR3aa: CASRFTSLGTEAFF; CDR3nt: TGTGCCAGCAGATTTACCTCCCTCGGCACTGAAGCTTTCTTT
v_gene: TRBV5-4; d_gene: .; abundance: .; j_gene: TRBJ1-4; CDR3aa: CASSVQSGATNEKLFF; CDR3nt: TGTGCCAGCAGCGTCCAGTCAGGCGCAACTAATGAAAAACTGTTTTTT
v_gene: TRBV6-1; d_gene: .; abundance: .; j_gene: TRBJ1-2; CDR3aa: CASSEEEGLSYGYTF; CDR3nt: TGTGCCAGCAGTGAAGAGGAGGGGCTGAGCTATGGCTACACCTTC
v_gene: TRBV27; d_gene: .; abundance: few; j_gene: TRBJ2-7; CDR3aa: CASSQRRTAPYEQYF; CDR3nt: TGTGCCAGCAGTCAAAGACGGACAGCCCCCTACGAGCAGTACTTC
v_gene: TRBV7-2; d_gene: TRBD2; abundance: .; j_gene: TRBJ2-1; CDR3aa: CASSATAGGLQFF; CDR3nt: TGTGCCAGCAGCGCGACAGCGGGGGGACTGCAGTTCTTC
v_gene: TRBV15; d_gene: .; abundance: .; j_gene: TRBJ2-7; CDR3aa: CATSRDRVGKGQVTYEQYF; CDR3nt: TGTGCCACCAGCAGAGATCGCGTAGGGAAAGGGCAGGTAACCTACGAGCAGTACTTC
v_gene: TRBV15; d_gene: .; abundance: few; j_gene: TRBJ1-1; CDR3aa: CATSRQGLNTEAFF; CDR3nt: TGTGCCACCAGCAGACAGGGATTGAACACTGAAGCTTTCTTT
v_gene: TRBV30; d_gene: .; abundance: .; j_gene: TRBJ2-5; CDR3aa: CAWSVREKETQYF; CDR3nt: TGTGCCTGGAGTGTACGTGAGAAGGAGACCCAGTACTTC
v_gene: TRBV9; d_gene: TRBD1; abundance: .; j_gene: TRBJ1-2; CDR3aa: CASSQGAKKLYGYTF; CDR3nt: TGTGCCAGCAGTCAGGGGGCGAAGAAGCTCTATGGCTACACCTTC
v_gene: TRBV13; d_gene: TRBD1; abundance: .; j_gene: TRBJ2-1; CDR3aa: CASSKGQGAYNEQFF; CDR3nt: TGTGCCAGCAGCAAGGGACAGGGGGCCTACAATGAGCAGTTCTTC
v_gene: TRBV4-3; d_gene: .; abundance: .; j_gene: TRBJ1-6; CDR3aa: CASSQDDAVGGSPLHF; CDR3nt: TGCGCCAGCAGCCAAGATGATGCGGTGGGGGGTTCACCCCTCCACTTT
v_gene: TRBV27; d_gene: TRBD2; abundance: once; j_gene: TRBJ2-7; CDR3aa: CASSSGGGSYEQYF; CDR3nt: TGTGCCAGCAGTTCCGGCGGGGGTTCCTACGAGCAGTACTTC
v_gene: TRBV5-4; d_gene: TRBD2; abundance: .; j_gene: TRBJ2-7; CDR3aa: CASSLAGGSSYEQYF; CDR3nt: TGTGCCAGCAGCTTAGCGGGGGGTTCTTCCTACGAGCAGTACTTC
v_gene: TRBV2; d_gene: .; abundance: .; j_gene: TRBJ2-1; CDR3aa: CASRPDLSYNEQFF; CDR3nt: TGTGCCAGCAGACCGGACCTCTCCTACAATGAGCAGTTCTTC
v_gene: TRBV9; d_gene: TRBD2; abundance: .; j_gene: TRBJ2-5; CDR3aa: CASSLGLAGGGETQYF; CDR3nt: TGTGCCAGCAGCTTAGGACTAGCGGGGGGCGGGGAGACCCAGTACTTC
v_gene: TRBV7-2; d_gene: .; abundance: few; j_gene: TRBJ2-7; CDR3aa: CASSPSIGPAYEQYF; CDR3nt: TGTGCCAGCAGCCCCTCCATTGGGCCGGCCTACGAGCAGTACTTC
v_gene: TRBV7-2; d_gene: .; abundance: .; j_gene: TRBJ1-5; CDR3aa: CASGLRGNQPQHF; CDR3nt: TGTGCCAGCGGCCTTCGTGGCAATCAGCCCCAGCATTTT
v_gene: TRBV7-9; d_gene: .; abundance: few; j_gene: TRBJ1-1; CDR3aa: CASSLMPANTEAFF; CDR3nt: TGTGCCAGCAGCTTAATGCCGGCGAACACTGAAGCTTTCTTT
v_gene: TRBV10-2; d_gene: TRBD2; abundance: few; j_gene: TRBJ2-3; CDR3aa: CASRLAGGTDTQYF; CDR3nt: TGCGCCAGCAGACTAGCGGGGGGCACAGATACGCAGTATTTT
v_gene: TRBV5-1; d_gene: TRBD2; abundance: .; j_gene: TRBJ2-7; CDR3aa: CAGRGYEQYF; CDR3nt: TGCGCCGGGCGGGGGTACGAGCAGTACTTC
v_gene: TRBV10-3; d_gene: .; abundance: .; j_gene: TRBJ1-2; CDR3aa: CAIMGSSNYGYTF; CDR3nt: TGTGCCATCATGGGCTCCTCCAACTATGGCTACACCTTC
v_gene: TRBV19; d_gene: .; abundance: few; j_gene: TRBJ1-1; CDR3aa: CASSVDGLNTEAFF; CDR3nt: TGTGCCAGTAGTGTGGACGGCCTGAACACTGAAGCTTTCTTT
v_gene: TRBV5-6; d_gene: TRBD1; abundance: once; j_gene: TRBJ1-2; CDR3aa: CASNTPGQGGYGYTF; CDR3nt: TGTGCCAGCAACACCCCGGGACAGGGGGGCTATGGCTACACCTTC
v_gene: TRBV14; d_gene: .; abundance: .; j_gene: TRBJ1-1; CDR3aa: CASSPTGVSSTEAFF; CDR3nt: TGTGCCAGCAGCCCCACCGGGGTGAGTAGCACTGAAGCTTTCTTT
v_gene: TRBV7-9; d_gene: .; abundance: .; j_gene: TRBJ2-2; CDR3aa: CASSLALPGGELFF; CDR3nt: TGTGCCAGCAGCTTAGCCCTCCCGGGCGGGGAGCTGTTTTTT
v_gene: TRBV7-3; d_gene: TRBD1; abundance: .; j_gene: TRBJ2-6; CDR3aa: CASSRDRVGLSSGANVLTF; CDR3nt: TGTGCCAGCAGCAGAGACAGGGTGGGGCTCAGCTCTGGGGCCAACGTCCTGACTTTC
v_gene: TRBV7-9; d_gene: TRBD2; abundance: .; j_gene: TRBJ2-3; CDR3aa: CASSLAGLAGDDTQYF; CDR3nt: TGTGCCAGCAGCTTAGCGGGACTAGCGGGGGATGATACGCAGTATTTT
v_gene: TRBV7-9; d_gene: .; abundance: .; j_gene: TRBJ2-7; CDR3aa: CASSLMGNRGFEQYF; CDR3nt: TGTGCCAGCAGCTTAATGGGCAACCGGGGGTTCGAGCAGTACTTC
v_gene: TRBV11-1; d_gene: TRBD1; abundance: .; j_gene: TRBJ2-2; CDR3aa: CASSFETGSLLVGGELFF; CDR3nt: TGTGCCAGCAGCTTCGAGACAGGGTCTCTTTTAGTTGGCGGGGAGCTGTTTTTT
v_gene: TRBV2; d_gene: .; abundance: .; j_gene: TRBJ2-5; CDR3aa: CASSDRRTRGQTQYF; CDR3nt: TGTGCCAGCAGTGACAGGAGAACTAGGGGTCAGACCCAGTACTTC